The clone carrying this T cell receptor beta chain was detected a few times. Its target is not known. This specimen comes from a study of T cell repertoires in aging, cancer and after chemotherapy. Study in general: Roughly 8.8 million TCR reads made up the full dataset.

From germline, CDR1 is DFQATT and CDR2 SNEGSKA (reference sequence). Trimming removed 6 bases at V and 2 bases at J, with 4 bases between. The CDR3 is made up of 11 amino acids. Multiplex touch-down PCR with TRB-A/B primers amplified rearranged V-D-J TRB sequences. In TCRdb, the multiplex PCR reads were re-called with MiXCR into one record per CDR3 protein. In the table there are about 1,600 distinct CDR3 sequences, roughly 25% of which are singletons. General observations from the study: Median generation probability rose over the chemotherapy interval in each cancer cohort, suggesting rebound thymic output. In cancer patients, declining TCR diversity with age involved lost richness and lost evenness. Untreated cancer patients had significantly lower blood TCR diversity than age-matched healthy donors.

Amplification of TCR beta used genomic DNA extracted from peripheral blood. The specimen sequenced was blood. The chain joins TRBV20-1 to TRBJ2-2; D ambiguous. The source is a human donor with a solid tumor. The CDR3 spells CSAPNTGELFF. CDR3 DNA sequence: TGCAGTGCCCCAAACACCGGGGAGCTGTTTTTT.